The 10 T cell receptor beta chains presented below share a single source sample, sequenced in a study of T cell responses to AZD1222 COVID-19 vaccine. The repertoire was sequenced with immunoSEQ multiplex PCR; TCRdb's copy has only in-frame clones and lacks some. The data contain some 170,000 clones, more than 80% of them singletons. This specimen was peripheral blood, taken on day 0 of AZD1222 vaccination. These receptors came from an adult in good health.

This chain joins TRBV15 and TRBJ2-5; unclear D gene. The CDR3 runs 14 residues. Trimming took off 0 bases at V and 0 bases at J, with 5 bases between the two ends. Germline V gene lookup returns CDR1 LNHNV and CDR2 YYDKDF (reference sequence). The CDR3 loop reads CATSRESYQETQYF. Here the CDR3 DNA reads TGTGCCACCAGCAGAGAGTCATACCAAGAGACCCAGTACTTC. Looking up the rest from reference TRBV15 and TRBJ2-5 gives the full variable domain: DAMVIQNPRYQVTQFGKPVTLSCSQTLNHNVMYWYQQKSSQAPKLLFHYYDKDFNNEADTPDNFQSRRPNTSFCFLDIRSPGLGDTAMYLCATSRESYQETQYFGPGTRLLVL.

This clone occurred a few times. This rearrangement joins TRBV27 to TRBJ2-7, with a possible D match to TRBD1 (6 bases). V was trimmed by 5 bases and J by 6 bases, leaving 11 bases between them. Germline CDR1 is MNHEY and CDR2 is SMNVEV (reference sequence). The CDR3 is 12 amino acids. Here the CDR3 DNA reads TGTGCCAGCAGTAAACAGGGAGCCGAGCAGTACTTC. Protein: CASSKQGAEQYF.

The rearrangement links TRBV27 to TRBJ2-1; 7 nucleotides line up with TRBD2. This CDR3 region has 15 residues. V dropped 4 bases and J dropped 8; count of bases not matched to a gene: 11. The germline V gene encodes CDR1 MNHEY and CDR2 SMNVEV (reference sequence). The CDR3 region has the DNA TGTGCCAGCAGTTCTCGGACTAGTCCGGACTATGAGCAGTTCTTC. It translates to CASSSRTSPDYEQFF.

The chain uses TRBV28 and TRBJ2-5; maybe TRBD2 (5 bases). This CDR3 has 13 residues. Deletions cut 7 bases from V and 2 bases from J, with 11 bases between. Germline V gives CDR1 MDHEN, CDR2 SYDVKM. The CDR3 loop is CASTYLAQETQYF. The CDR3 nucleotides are TGTGCCAGCACCTACCTAGCTCAAGAGACCCAGTACTTC. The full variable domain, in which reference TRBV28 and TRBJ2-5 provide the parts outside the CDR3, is DVKVTQSSRYLVKRTGEKVFLECVQDMDHENMFWYRQDPGLGLRLIYFSYDVKMKEKGDIPEGYSVSREKKERFSLILESASTNQTSMYLCASTYLAQETQYFGPGTRLLVL.

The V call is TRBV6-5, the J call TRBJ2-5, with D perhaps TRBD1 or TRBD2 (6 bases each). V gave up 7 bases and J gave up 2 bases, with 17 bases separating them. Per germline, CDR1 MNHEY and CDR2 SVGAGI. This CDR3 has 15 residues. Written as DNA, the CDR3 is TGTGCCAGCACCCCTATCGGGGGCCGACAAGAGACCCAGTACTTC. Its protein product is CASTPIGGRQETQYF.

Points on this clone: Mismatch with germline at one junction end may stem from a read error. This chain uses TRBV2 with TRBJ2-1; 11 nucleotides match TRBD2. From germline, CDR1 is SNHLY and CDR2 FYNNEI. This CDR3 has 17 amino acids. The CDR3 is CAGSDLGLADLMGEQFF. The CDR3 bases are TGTGCCGGCAGTGATTTGGGACTAGCGGACCTAATGGGTGAGCAGTTCTTC.

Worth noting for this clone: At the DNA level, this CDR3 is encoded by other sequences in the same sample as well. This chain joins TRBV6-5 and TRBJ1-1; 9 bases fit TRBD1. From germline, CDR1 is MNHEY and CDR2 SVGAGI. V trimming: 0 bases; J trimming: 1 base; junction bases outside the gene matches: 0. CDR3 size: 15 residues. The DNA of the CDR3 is TGTGCCAGCAGTTACTCGGGACAGGGGAACACTGAAGCTTTCTTT. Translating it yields CASSYSGQGNTEAFF.

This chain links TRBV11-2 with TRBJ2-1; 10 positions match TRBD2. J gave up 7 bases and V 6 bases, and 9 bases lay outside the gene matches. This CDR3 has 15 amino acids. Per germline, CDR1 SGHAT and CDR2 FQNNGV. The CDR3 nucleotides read TGTGCCAGCAGTTTACTTACACTAGCGGGAAATGAGCAGTTCTTC. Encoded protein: CASSLLTLAGNEQFF.

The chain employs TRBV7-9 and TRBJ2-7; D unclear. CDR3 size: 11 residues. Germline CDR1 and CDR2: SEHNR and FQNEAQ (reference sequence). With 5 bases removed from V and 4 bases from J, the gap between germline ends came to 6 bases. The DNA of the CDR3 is TGTGCCAGCAGCCCCGGATACGAGCAGTACTTC. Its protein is CASSPGYEQYF.

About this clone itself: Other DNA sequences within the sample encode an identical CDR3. In nucleotides, the CDR3 is TGCAGCGTTGGGACAGGGAACAATCAGCCCCAGCATTTT. Its translation is CSVGTGNNQPQHF. The rearrangement links TRBV29-1 to TRBJ1-5; 8 nucleotides match TRBD1. The CDR3 totals 13 residues. Germline V gene sequence: CDR1 SQVTM, CDR2 ANQGSEA. Germline trimming cut 4 bases from V and 3 bases from J; bases unmatched to any gene: 2. The full variable domain, rest sourced from reference TRBV29-1 and TRBJ1-5, is SAVISQKPSRDICQRGTSLTIQCQVDSQVTMMFWYRQQPGQSLTLIATANQGSEATYESGFVIDKFPISRPNLTFSTLTVSNMSPEDSSIYLCSVGTGNNQPQHFGDGTRLSIL.